This T cell receptor beta chain was captured by sequencing in a study of blood T cell repertoires in COVID-19. For the study at large: COVID-19 samples, acute and convalescent, were from the United States, Italy and Spain. T cells, B-cell-depleted T cells, or PBMCs supplied cDNA or gDNA.

As processed by the authors: The assay estimated nucleated cells by amplifying reference gene primers. Clones were sequenced by immunoSEQ multiplex PCR, and TCRdb holds only the in-frame ones, with some missing. For V, J and clone size, that table is used; D and trimming come from the DNA. The profile shows some 330,000 clones, 85% to 90% of them singletons. CDR1 is SGHRS and CDR2 is YFSETQ in the germline V gene. The V and J ends lost 2 bases and 0 bases respectively, with 11 bases between them. The CDR3 sequence is 15 residues long. The rearrangement uses TRBV5-1 and TRBJ1-2; tentatively, D is TRBD1 (6 bases). The receptor's source is a man aged 25 to 45 who had recovered from COVID-19. Material for sequencing was PBMCs or T cells enriched from blood (not recorded which). The CDR3, as DNA: TGCGCCAGCAGCTTTTCCGGGACAACTAACTATGGCTACACCTTC. Protein product: CASSFSGTTNYGYTF. Supplemented by reference TRBV5-1 and TRBJ1-2, the full variable domain reads KAGVTQTPRYLIKTRGQQVTLSCSPISGHRSVSWYQQTPGQGLQFLFEYFSETQRNKGNFPGRFSGRQFSNSRSEMNVSTLELGDSALYLCASSFSGTTNYGYTFGSGTRLTVV.